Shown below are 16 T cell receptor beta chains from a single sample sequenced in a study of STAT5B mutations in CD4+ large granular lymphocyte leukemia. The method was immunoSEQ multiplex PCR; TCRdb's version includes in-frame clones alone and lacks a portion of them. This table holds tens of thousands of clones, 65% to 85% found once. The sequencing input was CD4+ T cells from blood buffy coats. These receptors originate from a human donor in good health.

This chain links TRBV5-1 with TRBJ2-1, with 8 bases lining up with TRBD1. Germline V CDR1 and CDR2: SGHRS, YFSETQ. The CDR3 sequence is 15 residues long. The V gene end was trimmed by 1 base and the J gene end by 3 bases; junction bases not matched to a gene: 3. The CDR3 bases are TGCGCCAGCAGCTTGACAGGGGGGCTCTACAATGAGCAGTTCTTC. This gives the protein CASSLTGGLYNEQFF.

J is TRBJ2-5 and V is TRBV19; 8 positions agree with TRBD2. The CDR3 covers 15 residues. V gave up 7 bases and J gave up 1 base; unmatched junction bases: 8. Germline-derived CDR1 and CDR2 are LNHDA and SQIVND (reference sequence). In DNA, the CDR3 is TGTGCCAGTACCCCTTCGGCGGGGGGCCAAGAGACCCAGTACTTC. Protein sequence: CASTPSAGGQETQYF.

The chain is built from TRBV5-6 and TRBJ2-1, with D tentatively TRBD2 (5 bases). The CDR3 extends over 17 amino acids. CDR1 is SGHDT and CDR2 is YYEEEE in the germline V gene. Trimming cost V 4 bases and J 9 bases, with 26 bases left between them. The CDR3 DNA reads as TGTGCCAGCAGCCTAACCGTCCGGGGTTATTCCATGGGTGAGCAGTTCTTC. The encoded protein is CASSLTVRGYSMGEQFF.

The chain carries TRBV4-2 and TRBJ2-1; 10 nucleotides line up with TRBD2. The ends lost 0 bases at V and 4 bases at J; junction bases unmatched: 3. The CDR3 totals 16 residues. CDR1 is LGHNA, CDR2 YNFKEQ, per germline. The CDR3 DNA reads TGTGCCAGCAGCCAAGACCAGCGGGGGGGGTACAATGAGCAGTTCTTC. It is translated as CASSQDQRGGYNEQFF.

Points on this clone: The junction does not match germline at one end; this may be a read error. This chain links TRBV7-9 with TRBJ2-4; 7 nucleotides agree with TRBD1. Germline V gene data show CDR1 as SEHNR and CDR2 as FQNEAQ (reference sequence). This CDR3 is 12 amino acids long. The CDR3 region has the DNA TGTGCCAGCAGCTTAGATCAGGGGGATAGGGACTTC. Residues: CASSLDQGDRDF.

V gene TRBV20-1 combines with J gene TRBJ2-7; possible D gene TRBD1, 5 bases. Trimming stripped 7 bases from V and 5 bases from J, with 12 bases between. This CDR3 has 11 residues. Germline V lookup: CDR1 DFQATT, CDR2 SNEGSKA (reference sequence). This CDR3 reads CSGAGLNEQYF. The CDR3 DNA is TGCAGTGGCGCAGGGTTAAACGAGCAGTACTTC.

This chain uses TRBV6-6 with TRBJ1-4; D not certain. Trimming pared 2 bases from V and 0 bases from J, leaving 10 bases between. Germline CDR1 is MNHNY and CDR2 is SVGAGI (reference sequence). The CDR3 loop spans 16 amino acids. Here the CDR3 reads CASSYLASATNEKLFF. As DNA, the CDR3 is TGTGCCAGCAGTTACCTGGCCAGTGCAACTAATGAAAAACTGTTTTTT.

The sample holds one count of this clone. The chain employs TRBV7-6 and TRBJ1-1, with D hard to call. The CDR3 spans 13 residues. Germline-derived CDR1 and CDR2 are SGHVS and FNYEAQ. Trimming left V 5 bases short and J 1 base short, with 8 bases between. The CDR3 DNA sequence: TGTGCCAGCAGCACGGACGGGAACACTGAAGCTTTCTTT. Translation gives CASSTDGNTEAFF.

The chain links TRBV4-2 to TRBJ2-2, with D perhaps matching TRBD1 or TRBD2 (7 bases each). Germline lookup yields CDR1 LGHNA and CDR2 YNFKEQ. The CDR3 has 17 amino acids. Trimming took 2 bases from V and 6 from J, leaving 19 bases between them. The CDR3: CASSQFLAAQGAGELFF. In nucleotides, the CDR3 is TGTGCCAGCAGCCAATTTCTAGCGGCCCAGGGGGCCGGGGAGCTGTTTTTT.

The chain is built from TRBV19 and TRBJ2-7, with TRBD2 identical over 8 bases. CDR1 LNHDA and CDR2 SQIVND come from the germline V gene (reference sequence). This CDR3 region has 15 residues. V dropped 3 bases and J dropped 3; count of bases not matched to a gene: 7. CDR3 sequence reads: CASSMVGGAIYEQYF. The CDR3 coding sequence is TGTGCCAGTAGTATGGTCGGGGGGGCTATCTACGAGCAGTACTTC.

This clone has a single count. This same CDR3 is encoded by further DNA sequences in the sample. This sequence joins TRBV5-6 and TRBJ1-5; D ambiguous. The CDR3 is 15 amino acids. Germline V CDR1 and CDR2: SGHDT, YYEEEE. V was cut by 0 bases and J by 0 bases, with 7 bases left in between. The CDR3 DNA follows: TGTGCCAGCAGCTTGGGGGGTTATAGCAATCAGCCCCAGCATTTT. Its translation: CASSLGGYSNQPQHF.

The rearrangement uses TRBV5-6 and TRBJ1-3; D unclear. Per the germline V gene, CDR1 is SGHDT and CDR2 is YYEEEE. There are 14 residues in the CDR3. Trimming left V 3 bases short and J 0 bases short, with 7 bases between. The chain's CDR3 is CASSSVSSGNTIYF. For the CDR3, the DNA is TGTGCCAGCAGCTCAGTGAGCTCTGGAAACACCATATATTTT.

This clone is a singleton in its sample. CDR3 in amino acids: CASSLVAASLTGSEAFF. As DNA, the CDR3 is TGTGCCAGCAGCTTGGTAGCAGCTTCTCTCACTGGGTCTGAAGCTTTCTTT. The V call is TRBV5-8, the J call TRBJ1-1; D is undetermined. Trimming pared 0 bases from V and 6 bases from J, leaving 21 bases between. This CDR3 contains 17 residues. Germline V gene lookup returns CDR1 SGHTS and CDR2 YDEGEE.

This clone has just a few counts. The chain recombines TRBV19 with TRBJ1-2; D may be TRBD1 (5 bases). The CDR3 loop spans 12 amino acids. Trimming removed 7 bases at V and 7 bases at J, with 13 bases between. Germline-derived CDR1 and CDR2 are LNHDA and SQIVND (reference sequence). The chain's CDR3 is CASMLEGSGYTF. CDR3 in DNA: TGTGCCAGTATGTTGGAGGGGTCTGGCTACACCTTC.

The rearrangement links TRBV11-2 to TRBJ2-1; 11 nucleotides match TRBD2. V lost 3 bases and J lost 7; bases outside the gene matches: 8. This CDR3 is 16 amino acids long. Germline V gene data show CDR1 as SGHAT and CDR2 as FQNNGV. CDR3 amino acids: CASSFSGGAGSNEQFF. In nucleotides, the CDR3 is TGTGCCAGCAGCTTTAGCGGGGGGGCAGGAAGTAATGAGCAGTTCTTC.

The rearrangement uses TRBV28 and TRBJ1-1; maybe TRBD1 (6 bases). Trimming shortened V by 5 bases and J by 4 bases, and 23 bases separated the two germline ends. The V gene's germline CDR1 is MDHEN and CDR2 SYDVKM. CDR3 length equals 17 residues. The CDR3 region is CASSEGGTQGLSTEAFF. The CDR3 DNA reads TGTGCCAGCAGTGAGGGGGGCACTCAGGGATTGAGCACTGAAGCTTTCTTT.